These 20 T cell receptor beta chains were sequenced from one sample in a study of CD8+CD57+ T cells in acquired aplastic anemia. Template material for TCR beta VDJ and CDR3 profiling consisted of genomic DNA. TCRdb passed the reads through MiXCR, listing each CDR3 protein once. This repertoire shows fewer than 200,000 distinct CDR3 sequences, about three fifths found once; its top ten account for 45%. Sequences were obtained from sorted CD4+, CD8+, or CD8+CD57+ T cells (not recorded which) from PBMCs. The receptors originated from a human donor in good health.

This chain links TRBV7-2 with TRBJ1-1; 7 bases align to TRBD1. The CDR3 totals 15 residues. Trimming took 2 bases from V and 1 from J; bases not matched to a gene: 4. From germline, CDR1 is SGHTA and CDR2 FQGNSA. In DNA form, the CDR3 reads TGTGCCAGCAGCTTAAGTACAGGGGCGAACACTGAAGCTTTCTTT. This codes for CASSLSTGANTEAFF.

The sample holds many counts of this clonotype. This sequence joins TRBV2 and TRBJ2-7; unclear D gene. The germline gives CDR1 SNHLY, CDR2 FYNNEI. This CDR3 spans 12 amino acids. Trimming took off 1 base at V and 6 bases at J, with 7 bases between the two ends. In nucleotides, the CDR3 is TGTGCCAGCAGTGAAGGCGGAAGCGAGCAGTACTTC. This encodes CASSEGGSEQYF.

The rearrangement links TRBV6-1 to TRBJ2-5; maybe TRBD1 (6 bases). The CDR3 extends over 12 amino acids. The germline gives CDR1 MNHNS, CDR2 SASEGT. V lost 8 bases to trimming and J lost 10 bases, with 17 bases between them. CDR3 in amino acids: CASGTPAGDQYF. The CDR3 nucleotides read TGTGCCAGCGGGACCCCGGCAGGGGACCAGTACTTC.

This clonotype was seen repeatedly, ten times or more. This rearrangement joins TRBV6-1 to TRBJ1-3, with a weak D call TRBD1 (5 bases). V was trimmed by 3 bases and J by 4 bases, leaving 7 bases between them. CDR1 and CDR2 (germline): MNHNS, SASEGT. This CDR3 has 13 residues. The CDR3 DNA reads as TGTGCCAGCAGTGACAGGGTCGGAAACACCATATATTTT. Translating it yields CASSDRVGNTIYF.

The J gene is TRBJ2-5, the V gene TRBV7-6; 9 nucleotides match TRBD2. With V trimmed by 1 base and J by 7 bases, 10 bases remained unmatched. CDR1 SGHVS and CDR2 FNYEAQ come from the germline V gene. CDR3 length equals 16 residues. As DNA, the CDR3 is TGTGCCAGCAGCTTAGAGAGAGCGGGGGGCGGTGGGACCCAGTACTTC. Protein sequence: CASSLERAGGGGTQYF.

This clonotype was detected only a few times. A much larger clone differs by one base, so this may be a read error. This sequence joins TRBV7-9 and TRBJ2-1, with 8 bases lining up with TRBD1. The J segment lost 11 bases and the V segment lost 4 bases, leaving 7 bases of the junction unmatched. The CDR3 runs to 13 residues. Germline V lookup: CDR1 SEHNR, CDR2 FQNEAQ (reference sequence). The CDR3: CASSWTGFGKQFF. For the CDR3, the DNA is TGTGCCAGCAGCTGGACAGGGTTTGGTAAGCAGTTCTTC.

This clonotype has only a few counts. V gene TRBV28 combines with J gene TRBJ1-1; unclear D gene. CDR3 length equals 13 residues. Looked up from germline, CDR1 is MDHEN and CDR2 is SYDVKM. The V end was cut by 7 bases, the J end by 0 bases, with 9 bases between. The CDR3 DNA follows: TGTGCCAGCACCGAGGAGTTGAACACTGAAGCTTTCTTT. Its protein is CASTEELNTEAFF.

CDR3 region: CASSDSSSGDYNEQFF. In DNA form, the CDR3 reads TGTGCCAGCAGTGACTCCTCCAGCGGGGACTACAATGAGCAGTTCTTC. V gene TRBV6-4 combines with J gene TRBJ2-1; 7 positions match TRBD2. With 0 bases clipped from V and 3 bases from J, the junction kept 5 bases outside the gene matches. The germline CDR1 and CDR2 sequences are MRHNA and SNTAGT. CDR3 length: 16 amino acids.

The chain recombines TRBV7-3 with TRBJ2-2, with D uncertain. Germline CDR1 and CDR2: SGHTA and FQGTGA. Trimming took 5 bases from V and 7 from J, leaving 14 bases between them. The CDR3 has 14 amino acids. CDR3: CASSVGRASGELFF. DNA for the CDR3: TGTGCCAGCAGCGTAGGCCGGGCGAGCGGGGAGCTGTTTTTT.

The V call is TRBV2, the J call TRBJ2-7, with 8 positions matching TRBD2. The germline CDR1 and CDR2 sequences are SNHLY and FYNNEI. This CDR3 is built from 13 residues. V lost 11 bases and J lost 3; bases outside the gene matches: 9. CDR3 DNA sequence: TGTGCCCTTTTGGGGACTAGGCGCTACGAGCAGTACTTC. This sequence encodes CALLGTRRYEQYF.

This chain links TRBV7-2 with TRBJ1-5; D gene unclear. The CDR3 covers 14 residues. V was pared by 5 bases and J by 3 bases, with 11 bases between. Germline assignment: CDR1 SGHTA and CDR2 FQGNSA. CDR3 DNA sequence: TGTGCCAGCAGCCCCCTCACCCTCAATCAGCCCCAGCATTTT. This gives the protein CASSPLTLNQPQHF.

V and J are TRBV12-3 or TRBV12-4 and TRBJ2-7, with D perhaps TRBD1 (5 bases). The CDR3 spans 16 residues. V lost 5 bases and J lost 2, with 19 bases in between. As DNA, the CDR3 is TGTGCCAGCAGTGAAGACCCACCCGACAGAACCTACGAGCAGTACTTC. This codes for CASSEDPPDRTYEQYF.

For this clonotype: One junction end does not reproduce the germline sequence, and a read error may be involved. V and J are TRBV5-6 and TRBJ2-7; tentatively, D is TRBD2 (6 bases). Germline V gene sequence: CDR1 SGHDT, CDR2 YYEEEE. This CDR3 comprises 13 residues. The CDR3 DNA is TGTGCCAGCAGCACGGGGGAGGCCTACGAGCAGCACTTC. Translated, it gives CASSTGEAYEQHF.

The V gene is TRBV12-3 or TRBV12-4, the J gene TRBJ1-1, with a possible D match to TRBD1 (6 bases). The CDR3 sequence is 15 residues long. V was clipped by 3 bases and J by 0 bases, with 11 bases between them. The CDR3 sequence is CASSFSTGMNTEAFF. Written as DNA, the CDR3 is TGTGCCAGCAGTTTCTCGACAGGAATGAACACTGAAGCTTTCTTT.

This clonotype has at least ten counts. The rearrangement joins TRBV7-9 to TRBJ2-5, with TRBD1 identical over 9 bases. The germline gives CDR1 SEHNR, CDR2 FQNEAQ (reference sequence). Trimming at V came to 5 bases and at J to 1 base, leaving 8 bases not matched to a gene. The CDR3 contains 16 residues. The CDR3: CASSPSRDRAQETQYF. The CDR3 bases are TGTGCCAGCAGCCCATCACGGGACAGGGCCCAAGAGACCCAGTACTTC.

The rearrangement links TRBV5-5 to TRBJ2-2, with D possibly matching TRBD2 (6 bases). V shed 0 bases and J shed 4 bases, with 10 bases lying between them. In germline, CDR1 is SGHKS, CDR2 YYEKEE (reference sequence). The CDR3 runs 15 residues. The CDR3, as DNA: TGTGCCAGCAGCTTGGGACTAGTCGGCACCGGGGAGCTGTTTTTT. As protein: CASSLGLVGTGELFF.

The gene calls are TRBV20-1 and TRBJ2-5; TRBD1 agrees at 10 bases. V was pared by 5 bases and J by 4 bases, with 7 bases of the junction left unmatched. Germline values: CDR1 DFQATT, CDR2 SNEGSKA (reference sequence). This CDR3 spans 14 amino acids. The CDR3 region is CSAGGQGIGETQYF. The CDR3 DNA reads TGCAGTGCTGGGGGACAGGGGATCGGAGAGACCCAGTACTTC.

The chain links TRBV9 to TRBJ2-5, with TRBD1 matching over 7 bases. This CDR3 spans 15 amino acids. Germline V gives CDR1 SGDLS, CDR2 YYNGEE. The V and J ends lost 2 bases and 7 bases, in that order; junction bases with no gene match: 11. CDR3 region: CASSVGTDLLATQYF. CDR3 nucleotide sequence: TGTGCCAGCAGCGTCGGGACAGACTTATTGGCGACCCAGTACTTC.

The CDR3: CASRRQSHSVSAEAFF. The CDR3 DNA reads as TGTGCCAGCAGGCGCCAGAGTCACAGTGTATCGGCTGAAGCTTTCTTT. The chain recombines TRBV11-2 with TRBJ1-1; no clear D gene. Germline-derived CDR1 and CDR2 are SGHAT and FQNNGV. The CDR3 loop spans 16 amino acids. V lost 6 bases and J lost 6, with 23 bases in between. The full variable domain, rest sourced from reference TRBV11-2 and TRBJ1-1, is EAGVAQSPRYKIIEKRQSVAFWCNPISGHATLYWYQQILGQGPKLLIQFQNNGVVDDSQLPKDRFSAERLKGVDSTLKIQPAKLEDSAVYLCASRRQSHSVSAEAFFGQGTRLTVV.

V and J are TRBV13 and TRBJ1-5, with D perhaps matching TRBD1 (5 bases). This CDR3 is built from 16 residues. V was trimmed by 7 bases and J by 0 bases, leaving 16 bases between them. The germline gives CDR1 PRHDT, CDR2 FYEKMQ (reference sequence). The CDR3 loop is CASTNWGVYSNQPQHF. In DNA form, the CDR3 reads TGTGCCAGCACCAACTGGGGGGTGTATAGCAATCAGCCCCAGCATTTT.